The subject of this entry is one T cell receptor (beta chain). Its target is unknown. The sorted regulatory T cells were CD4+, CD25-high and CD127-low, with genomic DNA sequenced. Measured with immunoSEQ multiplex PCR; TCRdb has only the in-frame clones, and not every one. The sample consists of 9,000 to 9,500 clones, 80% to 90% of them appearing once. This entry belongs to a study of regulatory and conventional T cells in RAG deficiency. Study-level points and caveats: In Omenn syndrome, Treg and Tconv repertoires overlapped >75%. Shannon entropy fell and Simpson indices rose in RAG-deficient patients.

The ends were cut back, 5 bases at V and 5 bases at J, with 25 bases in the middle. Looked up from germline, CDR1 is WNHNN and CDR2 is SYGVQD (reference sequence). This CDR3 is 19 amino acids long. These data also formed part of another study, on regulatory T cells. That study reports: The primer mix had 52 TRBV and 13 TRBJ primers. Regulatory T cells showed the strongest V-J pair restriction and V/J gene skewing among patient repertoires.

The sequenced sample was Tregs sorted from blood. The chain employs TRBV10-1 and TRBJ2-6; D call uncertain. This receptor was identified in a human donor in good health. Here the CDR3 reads CASSLYIRIAQSRANVLTF. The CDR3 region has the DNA TGCGCCAGCAGTTTATATATAAGGATCGCACAAAGTCGGGCCAACGTCCTGACTTTC.